Listed below are T cell receptor beta chains from one sample, sequenced in a study of CD8+ T cells in alopecia areata. TCRdb's copy holds only in-frame clones and misses some; the assay was immunoSEQ multiplex PCR. Counted here are some 150,000 clones, less than 70% occurring once; the ten biggest clones make up 15% to 20%. The starting material was CD8+ T cells sorted from blood, obtained at week 4, from a patient treated with tofacitinib. Receptors originate from a human donor with alopecia areata. Both conserved end residues are part of each CDR3. The D gene is left open where the match is weak. Rows may omit the clone size; those that give it use once, few, many or a size class.

j_call	clone_size	v_call	d_call	cdr3_nt	cdr3_aa
TRBJ1-1	NA	TRBV13	TRBD1	TGTGCCAGCACCAAACTAGAGGGGGCGCGTGCTTTCTTT	CASTKLEGARAFF
TRBJ1-1	few	TRBV29-1	NA	TGCAGCGTTAAACAGGGTAACACTGAAGCTTTCTTT	CSVKQGNTEAFF
TRBJ2-5	NA	TRBV5-6	NA	TGTGCCAGCAGCTTGGAACGGGGCGAAGAGACCCAGTACTTC	CASSLERGEETQYF
TRBJ1-5	NA	TRBV27	NA	TGTGCCAGCAGTTTAGACGGTCGGTATAGCAATCAGCCCCAGCATTTT	CASSLDGRYSNQPQHF
TRBJ2-5	NA	TRBV7-8	TRBD2	TGTGCCAGCAGCTTTCTTCTAGCGGGGACAATACAAGAGACCCAGTACTTC	CASSFLLAGTIQETQYF
TRBJ2-7	NA	TRBV27	NA	TGTGCCAGCAGTTTGTGGACGGGGTTCTACGAGCAGTACTTC	CASSLWTGFYEQYF
TRBJ1-1	NA	TRBV19	NA	TGTGCCAGTAGACTCGACTTGGAAGACACTGAAGCTTTCTTT	CASRLDLEDTEAFF
TRBJ2-1	NA	TRBV11-2	NA	TGTGCCAGCAGCCCACCACGAAATAGTTTGTACAATGAGCAGTTCTTC	CASSPPRNSLYNEQFF
TRBJ1-1	NA	TRBV29-1	NA	TGCAGCGTTCCGGGGGAAGCTTTCTTT	CSVPGEAFF
TRBJ2-3	NA	TRBV4-2	NA	TGTGCCAGCAGCCACCGATCGAGCACAGATACGCAGTATTTT	CASSHRSSTDTQYF
TRBJ1-5	few	TRBV27	NA	TGTGCCAGCAGTTTAATGGGGGGCAATCAGCCCCAGCATTTT	CASSLMGGNQPQHF
TRBJ2-1	NA	TRBV9	TRBD1	TGTGCCAGCAGCGTACAGGACAGGGGCTACAATGAGCAGTTCTTC	CASSVQDRGYNEQFF
TRBJ2-1	NA	TRBV14	TRBD2	TGTGCCAGCAGCCTCCCGCCGGGACTAGCGGACTACAATGAGCAGTTCTTC	CASSLPPGLADYNEQFF
TRBJ2-7	NA	TRBV11-2	NA	TGTGCCAGCAGCCAGTCCTACGAGCAGTACTTC	CASSQSYEQYF
TRBJ2-7	few	TRBV28	TRBD1	TGTGCCAGCAGTAGGACAGGGGTGGGGGAGCAGTACTTC	CASSRTGVGEQYF
TRBJ2-1	NA	TRBV5-1	NA	TGCGCCAGCAGCCCTCGGACATGGAATGAGCAGTTCTTC	CASSPRTWNEQFF
TRBJ2-7	few	TRBV30	NA	TGTGCCTGGAGTGTACTGAACATTGGGGACTACGAGCAGTACTTC	CAWSVLNIGDYEQYF
TRBJ2-7	NA	TRBV5-4	NA	TGTGCCAGCAGCCTTGGTGGTAGGGACGAGCAGTACTTC	CASSLGGRDEQYF
TRBJ2-2	few	TRBV6-6	NA	TGTGCCAGCAGTTACTCTCGAGACACCGGGGAGCTGTTTTTT	CASSYSRDTGELFF
TRBJ2-7	NA	TRBV7-8	TRBD1	TGTGCCAGCAGCTCAAGGGACAGGGAACACTACGAGCAGTACTTC	CASSSRDREHYEQYF
TRBJ1-2	NA	TRBV7-9	TRBD1	TGTGCCAGCAGCTTAGCTGACAGGGGCAACTATGGCTACACCTTC	CASSLADRGNYGYTF
TRBJ2-7	few	TRBV2	TRBD2	TGTGCCAGCAGTCCGGGACTAGCGGATTACGAGCAGTACTTC	CASSPGLADYEQYF
TRBJ2-7	NA	TRBV11-2	NA	TGTGCCAGCAGCTTAGTCGCGGGAAACTACGAGCAGTACTTC	CASSLVAGNYEQYF
TRBJ2-7	NA	TRBV4-1	TRBD1	TGCGCCAGCAGCCAAGATTGGGGTGCTGGGACAGGGGTTCCCGAGCAGTACTTC	CASSQDWGAGTGVPEQYF
TRBJ1-2	few	TRBV7-9	NA	TGTGCCAGCAGCTTCTTCGGGACGGAGAATCACTATGGCTACACCTTC	CASSFFGTENHYGYTF
TRBJ1-2	NA	TRBV30	TRBD1	TGTGCCTGGATTTGGACAGGGAACTATGGCTACACCTTC	CAWIWTGNYGYTF
TRBJ2-5	NA	TRBV11-2	NA	TGTGCCAGCAGCCTCGGGACACTCACAAGGGGCCAAGAGACCCAGTACTTC	CASSLGTLTRGQETQYF
TRBJ1-1	NA	TRBV7-9	NA	TGTGCCAGCAGCTTAGCGCAGGCTGAAGCTTTCTTT	CASSLAQAEAFF
TRBJ1-5	few	TRBV29-1	NA	TGCAGCGTTGATCAAGGGCCCCAGCATTTT	CSVDQGPQHF
TRBJ2-5	NA	TRBV7-2	NA	TGTGCCAGCAGCTTAGAAATCATTCGGGGCCAAGAGACCCAGTACTTC	CASSLEIIRGQETQYF
TRBJ2-5	NA	TRBV7-8	TRBD1	TGTGCCAGCAGCCCCCGGGACAGTCAAGAGACCCAGTACTTC	CASSPRDSQETQYF
TRBJ2-5	NA	TRBV13	NA	TGTGCCAGCAGCCGCGTGAAGGAGACCCAGTACTTC	CASSRVKETQYF
TRBJ2-1	NA	TRBV15	NA	TGTGCCACCAGCAGGCCCGGGGATGAGCAGTTCTTC	CATSRPGDEQFF
TRBJ1-1	NA	TRBV6-6	NA	TGTGCCAGCAGCCAGCGAGGGGGATGGAACACTGAAGCTTTCTTT	CASSQRGGWNTEAFF
TRBJ1-5	NA	TRBV27	TRBD1	TGTGCCAGCAGTTCAAGCCCAGGGGGCCATCAGCCCCAGCATTTT	CASSSSPGGHQPQHF